This T cell receptor (beta chain) was documented in a study of preoperative IRX-2 immunotherapy in early breast cancer. The CDR3 has 14 residues. V was trimmed by 6 bases and J by 5 bases, leaving 16 bases between them. CDR1 and CDR2 (germline): MNHGY, SAAAGT. Sequencing used immunoSEQ multiplex PCR; TCRdb keeps in-frame clones, though not all of them. The repertoire holds 25,000 to 30,000 clones, with 82% as singletons. Noted treatment: preoperative locoregional IRX-2 cytokine immunotherapy. Patients received preoperative, locoregional IRX-2 cytokine immunotherapy in a phase Ib study. The sample was gathered from a patient treated with IRX-2 immunotherapy. This chain connects TRBV6-8 to TRBJ2-5; D uncertain. The source of this sequence is a human donor with breast cancer. The chain's CDR3 is CASRATGSKETQYF. In nucleotides, the CDR3 is TGTGCCAGCAGAGCGACTGGGTCCAAGGAGACCCAGTACTTC.